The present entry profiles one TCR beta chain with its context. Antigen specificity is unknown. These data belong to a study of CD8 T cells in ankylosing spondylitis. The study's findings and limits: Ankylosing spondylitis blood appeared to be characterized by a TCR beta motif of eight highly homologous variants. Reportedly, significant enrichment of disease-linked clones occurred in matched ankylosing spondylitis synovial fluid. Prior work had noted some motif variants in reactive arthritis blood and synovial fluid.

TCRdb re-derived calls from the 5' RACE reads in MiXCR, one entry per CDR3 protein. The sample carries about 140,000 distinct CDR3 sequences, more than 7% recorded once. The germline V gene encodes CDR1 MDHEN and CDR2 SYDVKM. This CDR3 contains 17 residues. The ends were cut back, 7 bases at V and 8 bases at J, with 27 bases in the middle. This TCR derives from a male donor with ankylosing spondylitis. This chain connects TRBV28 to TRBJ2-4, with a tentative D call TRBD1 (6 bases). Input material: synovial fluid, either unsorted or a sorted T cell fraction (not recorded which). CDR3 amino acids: CASTSMWGQPNGDIQYF. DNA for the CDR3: TGTGCCAGCACCTCAATGTGGGGACAACCCAATGGGGACATTCAGTACTTC.